One and the same sample provided the 6 T cell receptor beta chains below, sequenced in a study of blood T cell repertoires in COVID-19. The data were produced by immunoSEQ multiplex PCR, yet TCRdb's version contains in-frame clones alone and is incomplete. The sample yields 250,000 to 400,000 clones, approximately 90% seen once. The source material was peripheral blood. These receptors were collected from a woman younger than 45 with COVID-19, enrolled during active disease.

The rearrangement uses TRBV7-9 and TRBJ2-5, with 7 bases matching TRBD1. The CDR3 has 15 amino acids. Germline CDR1 reads SEHNR; CDR2 reads FQNEAQ (reference sequence). Unmatched junction bases numbered 8, after V lost 5 bases and J lost 2 bases. As DNA, the CDR3 is TGTGCCAGCAGCCTCTCCGGGACAGAACAAGAGACCCAGTACTTC. This codes for CASSLSGTEQETQYF.

V is TRBV5-1 and J is TRBJ2-2; D possibly corresponds to TRBD2 (6 bases). The CDR3 length is 16 residues. Looked up from germline, CDR1 is SGHRS and CDR2 is YFSETQ. The ends were cut back, 4 bases at V and 6 bases at J, with 19 bases in the middle. The chain's CDR3 is CASSPRDLGRPGELFF. The CDR3 coding sequence is TGCGCCAGCAGCCCCCGGGACTTAGGGCGACCCGGGGAGCTGTTTTTT.

CDR3 sequence: CASSSDRVNTGELFF. The CDR3, as DNA: TGTGCCAGCTCATCGGACAGGGTGAACACCGGGGAGCTGTTTTTT. The V call is TRBV18, the J call TRBJ2-2, with TRBD1 matching over 8 bases. Trimming cost V 5 bases and J 1 base; bases outside gene matches: 3. The CDR3 length is 15 residues. Germline loops: CDR1 KGHSH, CDR2 LQKENI.

This chain connects TRBV14 to TRBJ1-2; 8 nucleotides agree with TRBD1. J gave up 7 bases and V 1 base, and 5 bases lay outside the gene matches. The CDR3 runs to 14 residues. Germline assignment: CDR1 SGHDN and CDR2 FVKESK. As DNA, the CDR3 is TGTGCCAGCAGCCAAGTCAGGGGGCATGGTGGCTACACCTTC. As protein: CASSQVRGHGGYTF.

This chain connects TRBV12-3 or TRBV12-4 to TRBJ2-7, with D tentatively TRBD1 (5 bases). The CDR3 runs to 12 residues. V gave up 6 bases and J gave up 6 bases, with 12 bases separating them. CDR3 coding DNA: TGTGCCAGCAGCCCAGGGCTGTCCGAGCAGTACTTC. It translates to CASSPGLSEQYF.

The sample holds a few counts of this clone. The chain links TRBV6-2 or TRBV6-3 to TRBJ2-3; 9 nucleotides align to TRBD1. CDR1 is MNHEY, CDR2 SVGEGT, per germline. The J segment lost 4 bases and the V segment lost 5 bases, leaving 4 bases of the junction unmatched. CDR3 size: 14 residues. The DNA of the CDR3 is TGTGCCAGCAGTCAAGGGACAGGGTCAGATACGCAGTATTTT. Residues: CASSQGTGSDTQYF.